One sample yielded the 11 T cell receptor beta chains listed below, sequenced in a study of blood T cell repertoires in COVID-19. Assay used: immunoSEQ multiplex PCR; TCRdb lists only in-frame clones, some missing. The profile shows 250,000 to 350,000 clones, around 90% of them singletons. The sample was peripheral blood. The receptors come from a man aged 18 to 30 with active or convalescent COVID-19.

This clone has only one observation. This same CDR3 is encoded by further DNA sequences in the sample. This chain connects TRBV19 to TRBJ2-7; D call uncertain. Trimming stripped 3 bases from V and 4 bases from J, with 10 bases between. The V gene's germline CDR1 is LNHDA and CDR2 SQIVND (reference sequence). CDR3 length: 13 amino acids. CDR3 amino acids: CASSISDSYEQYF. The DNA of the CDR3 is TGTGCCAGTAGTATCTCAGACTCTTACGAGCAGTACTTC.

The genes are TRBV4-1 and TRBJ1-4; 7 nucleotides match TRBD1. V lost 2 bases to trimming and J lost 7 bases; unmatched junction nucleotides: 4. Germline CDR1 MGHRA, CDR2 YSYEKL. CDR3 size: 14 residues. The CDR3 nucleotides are TGCGCCAGCAGCCAACGACAGGGTAGTGAAAAACTGTTTTTT. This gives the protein CASSQRQGSEKLFF.

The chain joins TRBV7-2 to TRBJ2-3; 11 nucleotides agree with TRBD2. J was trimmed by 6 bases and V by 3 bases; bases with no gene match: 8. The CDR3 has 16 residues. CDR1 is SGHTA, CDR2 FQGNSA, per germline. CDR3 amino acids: CASSFSGGAFGDTQYF. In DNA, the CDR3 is TGTGCCAGCAGCTTTAGCGGGGGGGCATTTGGGGATACGCAGTATTTT.

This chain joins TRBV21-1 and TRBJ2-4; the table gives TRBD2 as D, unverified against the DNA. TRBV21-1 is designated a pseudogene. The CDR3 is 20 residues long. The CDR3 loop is CASSTPRGGGLSRFKNIQYF. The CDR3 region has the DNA TGTGCCAGCAGCACTCCGAGGGGAGGCGGACTGAGTAGATTCAAAAACATTCAGTACTTC.

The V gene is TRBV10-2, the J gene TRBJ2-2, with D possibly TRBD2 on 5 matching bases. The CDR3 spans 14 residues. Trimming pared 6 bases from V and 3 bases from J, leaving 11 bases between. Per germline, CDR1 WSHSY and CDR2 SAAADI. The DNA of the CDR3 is TGCGCCAGCAGGAGGGCAGAGTACACCGGGGAGCTGTTTTTT. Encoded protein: CASRRAEYTGELFF.

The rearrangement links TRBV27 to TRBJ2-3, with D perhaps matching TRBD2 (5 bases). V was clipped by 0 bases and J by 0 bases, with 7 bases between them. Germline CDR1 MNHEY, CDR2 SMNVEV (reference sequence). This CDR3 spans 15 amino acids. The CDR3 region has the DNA TGTGCCAGCAGTTTATCTCTAGCCAGCACAGATACGCAGTATTTT. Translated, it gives CASSLSLASTDTQYF.

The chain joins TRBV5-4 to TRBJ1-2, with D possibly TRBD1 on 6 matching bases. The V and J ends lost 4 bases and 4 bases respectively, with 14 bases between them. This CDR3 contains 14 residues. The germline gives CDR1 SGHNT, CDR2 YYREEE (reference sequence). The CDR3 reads CASSPDDRPYGYTF. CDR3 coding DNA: TGTGCCAGCAGCCCGGATGACAGGCCCTATGGCTACACCTTC.

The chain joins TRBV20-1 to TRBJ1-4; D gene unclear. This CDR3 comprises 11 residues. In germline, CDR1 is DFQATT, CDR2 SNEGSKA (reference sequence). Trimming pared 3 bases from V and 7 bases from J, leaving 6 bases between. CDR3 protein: CSASNSEKLFF. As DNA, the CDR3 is TGCAGTGCTAGTAACAGTGAAAAACTGTTTTTT.

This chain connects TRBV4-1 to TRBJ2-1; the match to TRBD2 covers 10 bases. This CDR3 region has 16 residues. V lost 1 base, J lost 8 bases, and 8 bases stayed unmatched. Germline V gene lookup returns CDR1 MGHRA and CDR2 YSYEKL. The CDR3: CASSQVSGGALYEQFF. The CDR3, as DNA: TGCGCCAGCAGCCAAGTCAGCGGGGGGGCCTTATATGAGCAGTTCTTC.

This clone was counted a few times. CDR3 in amino acids: CASSEIPWASGNTIYF. The CDR3 coding sequence is TGTGCCAGCAGCGAAATCCCCTGGGCATCTGGAAACACCATATATTTT. The chain employs TRBV6-2 or TRBV6-3 and TRBJ1-3, with D unresolved. CDR1 MNHEY and CDR2 SVGEGT come from the germline V gene. With 6 bases removed from V and 1 base from J, the gap between germline ends came to 16 bases. This CDR3 comprises 16 residues.

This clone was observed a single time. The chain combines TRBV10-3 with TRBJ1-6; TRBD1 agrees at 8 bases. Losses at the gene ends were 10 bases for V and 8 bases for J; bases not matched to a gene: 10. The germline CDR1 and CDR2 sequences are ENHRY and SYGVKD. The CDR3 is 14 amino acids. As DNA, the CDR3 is TGTGCCACCCAAACATTGGACAGGGATTCACCCCTCCACTTT. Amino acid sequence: CATQTLDRDSPLHF.